This entry features one T cell receptor beta chain sequence. Its antigen is not identified. The CDR3 totals 13 residues. V lost 5 bases, J lost 2 bases, and 8 bases lay in between. Per the germline V gene, CDR1 is SGHAT and CDR2 is FQNNGV. This specimen comes from a study of early T cells in non-severe SARS-CoV-2 infection. Study in general: With bulk RNA from unsorted whole blood as input, sequencing yielded unpaired chains. General study points: Matching results from VDJdb favored anti-spike CD8 responses, leaving private and CD4 specificities undetected.

Individual cDNA molecules carried attached unique molecular identifiers. From the 5' RACE reads, TCRdb called clonotypes with MiXCR, one entry per CDR3 protein. The table shows 65,000 to 95,000 distinct CDR3 sequences, with more than 9% occurring only once. Sequencing was carried out using whole blood. The chain links TRBV11-2 to TRBJ2-3; D is possibly TRBD1 (5 bases). This sequence originates from an adult who was a healthcare worker with PCR-confirmed SARS-CoV-2 infection or an uninfected control (not recorded which). CDR3 region: CASSPTATDTQYF. The CDR3 DNA reads TGTGCCAGCAGCCCGACAGCCACAGATACGCAGTATTTT.